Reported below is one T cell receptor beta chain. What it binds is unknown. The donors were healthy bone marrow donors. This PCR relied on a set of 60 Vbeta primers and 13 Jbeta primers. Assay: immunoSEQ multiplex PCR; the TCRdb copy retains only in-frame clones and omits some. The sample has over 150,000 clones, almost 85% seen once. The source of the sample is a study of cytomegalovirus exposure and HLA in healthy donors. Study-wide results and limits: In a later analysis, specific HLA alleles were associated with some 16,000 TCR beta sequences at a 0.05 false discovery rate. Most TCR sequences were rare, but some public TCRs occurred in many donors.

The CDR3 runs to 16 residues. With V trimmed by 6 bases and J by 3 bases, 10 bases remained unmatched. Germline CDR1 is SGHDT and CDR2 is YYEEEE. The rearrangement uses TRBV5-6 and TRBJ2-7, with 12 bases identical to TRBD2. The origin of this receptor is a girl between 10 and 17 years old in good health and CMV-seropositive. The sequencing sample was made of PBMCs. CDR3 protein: CASILQGTSGYYEQYF. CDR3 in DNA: TGTGCCAGCATACTACAAGGGACTAGCGGGTACTACGAGCAGTACTTC.